The 10 T cell receptor beta chains below were found in one sample sequenced in a study of post-analysis software for immune sequencing data. General study findings and limits: Patients had higher frequencies than controls of about five TRBV segments, including TRBV5-6, TRBV5-1 and TRBV20-1.

cDNA libraries of TCR beta carried unique molecular identifiers. A single record per CDR3 protein comes from TCRdb applying MiXCR to the PCR reads. This sample has hundreds of thousands of distinct CDR3 sequences, with over 45% found just once. No antigen has been assigned to these receptors. The sequenced sample consisted of blood. The receptor set was obtained from a girl under 10 years old with multiple sclerosis.

The V gene is TRBV10-3, the J gene TRBJ2-3; 12 bases align to TRBD2. Germline CDR1 and CDR2: ENHRY and SYGVKD. The CDR3 is 17 amino acids. The J segment lost 5 bases and the V segment lost 3 bases, leaving 9 bases of the junction unmatched. The CDR3, as DNA: TGTGCCATCAGTGAAGGGCTAGCGGGAGGGCCTCGAGATACGCAGTATTTT. It encodes CAISEGLAGGPRDTQYF.

This chain joins TRBV29-1 and TRBJ1-2; 9 bases fit TRBD1. V was clipped by 0 bases and J by 3 bases; unmatched bases: 11. Germline-derived CDR1 and CDR2 are SQVTM and ANQGSEA. There are 17 residues in the CDR3. The chain's CDR3 is CSVEDNLWDREDYGYTF. Here the CDR3 DNA reads TGCAGCGTTGAAGATAACTTATGGGACAGGGAGGACTATGGCTACACCTTC.

The chain combines TRBV10-3 with TRBJ1-4; D ambiguous. V lost 0 bases to trimming and J lost 6 bases, with 8 bases between them. Germline values: CDR1 ENHRY, CDR2 SYGVKD. CDR3 length equals 14 residues. CDR3 DNA: TGTGCCATCAGTGAGTCTTTGGGCGATGAAAAACTGTTTTTT. This translates into CAISESLGDEKLFF.

The table lists this clonotype with a few counts. The chain combines TRBV9 with TRBJ2-1, with TRBD2 as a possible D gene (5 bases). The germline V gene encodes CDR1 SGDLS and CDR2 YYNGEE. The CDR3 spans 16 residues. Deletions cut 1 base from V and 10 bases from J, with 21 bases between. This chain's CDR3 is CASSVSSTGQSGEQFF. DNA of the CDR3: TGTGCCAGCAGCGTATCTAGCACTGGGCAATCGGGGGAGCAGTTCTTC.

This rearrangement joins TRBV5-5 to TRBJ2-7; D may be TRBD2 (6 bases). The DNA end lines up better with TRBJ2-5; the J call may be wrong. The CDR3 is made up of 15 amino acids. Germline V lookup: CDR1 SGHKS, CDR2 YYEKEE (reference sequence). CDR3 nucleotides: TGTGCCAGCAGCTTGGGGACTATTGGGGAGGAGACCCAGTACTTC. This translates into CASSLGTIGEETQYF.

The chain joins TRBV20-1 to TRBJ2-4; 7 bases are shared with TRBD1. The DNA end favors TRBJ2-5, so the J call may be wrong. The CDR3 spans 12 residues. CDR1 DFQATT and CDR2 SNEGSKA come from the germline V gene (reference sequence). CDR3 DNA sequence: TGCAGTGCTGGGACAGACCAAGAGACCCAGTACTTC. Protein sequence: CSAGTDQETQYF.

The chain combines TRBV7-8 with TRBJ1-5; 8 bases agree with TRBD1. This CDR3 has 14 residues. CDR1 SGHVS and CDR2 FQNEAQ come from the germline V gene. V gave up 5 bases and J gave up 4 bases; unmatched junction bases: 4. In DNA, the CDR3 is TGTGCCAGCAGCGTCGGGACAGGTAATCAGCCCCAGCATTTT. Translation gives CASSVGTGNQPQHF.

This clonotype has a handful of counts. J is TRBJ1-2 and V is TRBV29-1; D is unresolved. CDR3 size: 13 residues. The germline V and J ends were trimmed by 5 bases and 8 bases, with 18 bases remaining between them. Germline values: CDR1 SQVTM, CDR2 ANQGSEA. CDR3 sequence reads: CSVPAAGRYGYTF. CDR3 bases: TGCAGCGTTCCAGCTGCAGGCAGATACGGCTACACCTTC.

This chain uses TRBV12-3 or TRBV12-4 with TRBJ2-1; a weak D match, TRBD1 (7 bases). Trimming pared 6 bases from V and 1 base from J, leaving 13 bases between. The CDR3 loop spans 15 amino acids. The CDR3: CASRVPGGSYNEQFF. DNA of the CDR3: TGTGCCAGCAGGGTGCCAGGGGGGTCCTACAATGAGCAGTTCTTC.

CDR3 sequence (DNA): TGTGCCAGCAGCCCTCTAGCGGGAAACGCTAATGAGCAGTTCTTC. It yields the protein CASSPLAGNANEQFF. The rearrangement links TRBV14 to TRBJ2-1, with TRBD2 matching 9 bases. The CDR3 length is 15 residues. The trim removed 4 bases at V and 7 bases at J, leaving 8 bases unmatched. Germline CDR1 and CDR2: SGHDN and FVKESK. The full variable domain, in which reference TRBV14 and TRBJ2-1 provide the parts outside the CDR3, is EAGVTQFPSHSVIEKGQTVTLRCDPISGHDNLYWYRRVMGKEIKFLLHFVKESKQDESGMPNNRFLAERTGGTYSTLKVQPAELEDSGVYFCASSPLAGNANEQFFGPGTRLTVL.